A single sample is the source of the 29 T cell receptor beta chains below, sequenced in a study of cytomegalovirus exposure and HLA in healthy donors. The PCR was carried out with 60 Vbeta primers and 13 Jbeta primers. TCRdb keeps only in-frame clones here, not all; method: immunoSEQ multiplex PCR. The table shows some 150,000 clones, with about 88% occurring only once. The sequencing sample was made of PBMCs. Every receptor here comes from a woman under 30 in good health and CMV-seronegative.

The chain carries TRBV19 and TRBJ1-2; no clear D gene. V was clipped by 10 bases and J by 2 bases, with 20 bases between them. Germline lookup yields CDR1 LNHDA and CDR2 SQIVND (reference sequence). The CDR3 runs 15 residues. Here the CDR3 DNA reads TGTGCCACCCAGGAGGTCGGGGTTGGGAACTATGGCTACACCTTC. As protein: CATQEVGVGNYGYTF.

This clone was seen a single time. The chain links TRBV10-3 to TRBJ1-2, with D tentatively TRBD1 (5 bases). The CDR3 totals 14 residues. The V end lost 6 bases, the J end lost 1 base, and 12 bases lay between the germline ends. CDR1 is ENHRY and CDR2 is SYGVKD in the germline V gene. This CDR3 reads CAISRDWDNYGYTF. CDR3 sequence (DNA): TGTGCCATCAGCCGGGACTGGGATAACTATGGCTACACCTTC.

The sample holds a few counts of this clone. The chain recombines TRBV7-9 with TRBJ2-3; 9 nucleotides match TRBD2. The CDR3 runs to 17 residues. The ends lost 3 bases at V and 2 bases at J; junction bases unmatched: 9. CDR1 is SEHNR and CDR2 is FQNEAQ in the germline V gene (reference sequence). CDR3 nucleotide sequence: TGTGCCAGCAGCTTTTGGGGCGGGAGGGCCTTCACAGATACGCAGTATTTT. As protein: CASSFWGGRAFTDTQYF.

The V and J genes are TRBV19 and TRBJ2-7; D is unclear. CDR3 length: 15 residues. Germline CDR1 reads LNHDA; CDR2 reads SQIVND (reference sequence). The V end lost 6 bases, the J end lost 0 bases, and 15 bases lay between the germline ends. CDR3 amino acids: CASRPALGSSYEQYF. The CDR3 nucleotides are TGTGCCAGTAGGCCCGCCCTAGGCAGCTCCTACGAGCAGTACTTC.

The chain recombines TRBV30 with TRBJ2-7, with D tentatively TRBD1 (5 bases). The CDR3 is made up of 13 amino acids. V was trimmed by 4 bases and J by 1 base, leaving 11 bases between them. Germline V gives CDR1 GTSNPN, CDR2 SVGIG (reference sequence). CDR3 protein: CAWTRARSYEQYF. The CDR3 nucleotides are TGTGCCTGGACCAGGGCAAGATCCTACGAGCAGTACTTC.

CDR3 protein: CASSLAPPQGPYSNQPQHF. The CDR3, as DNA: TGTGCCAGCAGCTTAGCGCCCCCCCAGGGGCCCTATAGCAATCAGCCCCAGCATTTT. V usage is TRBV7-6 and J usage is TRBJ1-5; possibly TRBD1 for D (6 bases). This CDR3 is 19 amino acids long. The germline V and J ends were trimmed by 0 bases and 0 bases, with 18 bases remaining between them. The germline gives CDR1 SGHVS, CDR2 FNYEAQ. The variable domain in full, completed from reference TRBV7-6 and TRBJ1-5, reads GAGVSQSPRYKVTKRGQDVALRCDPISGHVSLYWYRQALGQGPEFLTYFNYEAQQDKSGLPNDRFSAERPEGSISTLTIQRTEQRDSAMYRCASSLAPPQGPYSNQPQHFGDGTRLSIL.

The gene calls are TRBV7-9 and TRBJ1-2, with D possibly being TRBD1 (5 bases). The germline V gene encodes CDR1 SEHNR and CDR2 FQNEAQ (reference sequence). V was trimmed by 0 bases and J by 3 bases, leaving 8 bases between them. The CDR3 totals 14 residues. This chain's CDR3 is CASSLARQYYGYTF. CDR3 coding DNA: TGTGCCAGCAGCTTAGCGAGACAGTACTATGGCTACACCTTC. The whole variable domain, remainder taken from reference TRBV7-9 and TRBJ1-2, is DTGVSQNPRHKITKRGQNVTFRCDPISEHNRLYWYRQTLGQGPEFLTYFQNEAQLEKSRLLSDRFSAERPKGSFSTLEIQRTEQGDSAMYLCASSLARQYYGYTFGSGTRLTVV.

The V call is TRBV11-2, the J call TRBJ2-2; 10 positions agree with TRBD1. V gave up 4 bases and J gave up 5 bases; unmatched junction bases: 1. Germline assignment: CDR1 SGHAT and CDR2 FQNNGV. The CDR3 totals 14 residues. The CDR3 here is CASSWGQGTGELFF. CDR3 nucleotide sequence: TGTGCCAGCAGCTGGGGACAGGGGACCGGGGAGCTGTTTTTT.

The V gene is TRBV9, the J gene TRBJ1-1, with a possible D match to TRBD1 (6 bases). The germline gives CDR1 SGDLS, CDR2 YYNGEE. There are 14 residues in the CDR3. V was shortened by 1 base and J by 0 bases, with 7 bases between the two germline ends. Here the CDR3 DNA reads TGTGCCAGCAGCGTAAGGACAGTGAACACTGAAGCTTTCTTT. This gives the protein CASSVRTVNTEAFF. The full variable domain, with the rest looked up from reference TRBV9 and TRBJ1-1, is DSGVTQTPKHLITATGQRVTLRCSPRSGDLSVYWYQQSLDQGLQFLIQYYNGEERAKGNILERFSAQQFPDLHSELNLSSLELGDSALYFCASSVRTVNTEAFFGQGTRLTVV.

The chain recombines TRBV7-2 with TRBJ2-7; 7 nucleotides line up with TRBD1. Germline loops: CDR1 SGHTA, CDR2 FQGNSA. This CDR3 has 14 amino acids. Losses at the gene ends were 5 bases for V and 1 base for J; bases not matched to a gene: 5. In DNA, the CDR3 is TGTGCCAGCAGCCCTCGACAGGGTTCCTACGAGCAGTACTTC. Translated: CASSPRQGSYEQYF.

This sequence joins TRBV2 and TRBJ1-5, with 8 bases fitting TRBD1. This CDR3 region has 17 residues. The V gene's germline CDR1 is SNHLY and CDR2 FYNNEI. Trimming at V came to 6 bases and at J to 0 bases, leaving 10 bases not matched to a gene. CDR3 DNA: TGTGCCAGCAGAGCACAGGGGGTATGGGGTAGCAATCAGCCCCAGCATTTT. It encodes CASRAQGVWGSNQPQHF.

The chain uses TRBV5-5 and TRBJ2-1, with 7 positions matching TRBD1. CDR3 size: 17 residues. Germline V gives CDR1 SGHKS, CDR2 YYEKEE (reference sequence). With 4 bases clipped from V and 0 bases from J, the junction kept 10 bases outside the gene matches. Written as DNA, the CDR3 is TGTGCCAGCAGCCCCTCCCCGGACAGGAGCTCCTACAATGAGCAGTTCTTC. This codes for CASSPSPDRSSYNEQFF.

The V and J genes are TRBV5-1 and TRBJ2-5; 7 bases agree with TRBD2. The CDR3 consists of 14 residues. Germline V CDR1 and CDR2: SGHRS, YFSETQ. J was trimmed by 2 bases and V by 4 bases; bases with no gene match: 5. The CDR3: CASSEGLTQETQYF. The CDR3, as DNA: TGCGCCAGCAGCGAGGGACTAACTCAAGAGACCCAGTACTTC. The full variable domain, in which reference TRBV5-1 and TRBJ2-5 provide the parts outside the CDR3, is KAGVTQTPRYLIKTRGQQVTLSCSPISGHRSVSWYQQTPGQGLQFLFEYFSETQRNKGNFPGRFSGRQFSNSRSEMNVSTLELGDSALYLCASSEGLTQETQYFGPGTRLLVL.

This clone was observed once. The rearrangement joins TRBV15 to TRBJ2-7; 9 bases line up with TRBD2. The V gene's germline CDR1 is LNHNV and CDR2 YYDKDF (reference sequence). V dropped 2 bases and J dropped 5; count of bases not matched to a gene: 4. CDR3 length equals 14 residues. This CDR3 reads CATSRRGGRDEQYF. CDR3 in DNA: TGTGCCACCAGCAGACGTGGCGGGAGGGACGAGCAGTACTTC.

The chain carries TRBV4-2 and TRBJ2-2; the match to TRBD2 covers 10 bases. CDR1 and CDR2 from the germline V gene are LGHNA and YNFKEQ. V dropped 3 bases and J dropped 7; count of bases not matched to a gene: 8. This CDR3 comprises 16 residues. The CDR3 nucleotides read TGTGCCAGCAGCCAGTTGAAAGCGGGAGGGGTCGGGGAGCTGTTTTTT. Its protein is CASSQLKAGGVGELFF.

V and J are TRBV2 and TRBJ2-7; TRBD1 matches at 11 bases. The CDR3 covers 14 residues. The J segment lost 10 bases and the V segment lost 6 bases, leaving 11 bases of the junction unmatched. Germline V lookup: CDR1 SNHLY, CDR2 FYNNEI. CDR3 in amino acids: CASRGDRGSEGQYF. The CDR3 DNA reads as TGTGCCAGCAGGGGGGACAGGGGGAGCGAGGGACAGTACTTC.

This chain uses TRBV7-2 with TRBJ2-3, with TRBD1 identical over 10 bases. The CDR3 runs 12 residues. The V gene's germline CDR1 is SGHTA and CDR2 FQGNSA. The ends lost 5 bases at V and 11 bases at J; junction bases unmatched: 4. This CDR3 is CASSPRTGGQYF. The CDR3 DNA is TGTGCCAGCAGCCCACGGACAGGGGGGCAGTATTTT.

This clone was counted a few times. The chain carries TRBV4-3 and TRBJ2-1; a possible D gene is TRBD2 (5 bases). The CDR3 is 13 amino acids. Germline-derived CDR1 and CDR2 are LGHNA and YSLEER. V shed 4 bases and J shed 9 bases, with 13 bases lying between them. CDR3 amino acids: CASSLSLGSEQFF. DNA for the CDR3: TGCGCCAGCAGCCTATCACTAGGCAGTGAGCAGTTCTTC.

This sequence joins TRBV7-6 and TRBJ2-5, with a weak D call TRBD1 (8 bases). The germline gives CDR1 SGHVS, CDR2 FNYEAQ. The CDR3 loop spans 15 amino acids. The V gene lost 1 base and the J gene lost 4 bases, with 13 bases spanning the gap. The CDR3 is CASSLGTGRGETQYF. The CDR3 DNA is TGTGCCAGCAGCTTAGGGACAGGGAGGGGAGAGACCCAGTACTTC. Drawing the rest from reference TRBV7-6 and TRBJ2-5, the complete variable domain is GAGVSQSPRYKVTKRGQDVALRCDPISGHVSLYWYRQALGQGPEFLTYFNYEAQQDKSGLPNDRFSAERPEGSISTLTIQRTEQRDSAMYRCASSLGTGRGETQYFGPGTRLLVL.

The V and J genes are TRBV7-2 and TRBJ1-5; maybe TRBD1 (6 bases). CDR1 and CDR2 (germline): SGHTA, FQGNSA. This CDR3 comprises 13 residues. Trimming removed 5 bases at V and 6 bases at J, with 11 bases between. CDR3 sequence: CASSDRFGQPQHF. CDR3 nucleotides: TGTGCCAGCAGCGACAGGTTCGGTCAGCCCCAGCATTTT.

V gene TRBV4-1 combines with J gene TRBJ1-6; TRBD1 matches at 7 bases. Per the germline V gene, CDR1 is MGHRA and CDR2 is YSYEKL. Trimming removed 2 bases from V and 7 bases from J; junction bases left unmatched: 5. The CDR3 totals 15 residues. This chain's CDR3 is CASSQPTGSNSPLHF. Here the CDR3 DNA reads TGCGCCAGCAGCCAACCGACAGGGTCAAATTCACCCCTCCACTTT.

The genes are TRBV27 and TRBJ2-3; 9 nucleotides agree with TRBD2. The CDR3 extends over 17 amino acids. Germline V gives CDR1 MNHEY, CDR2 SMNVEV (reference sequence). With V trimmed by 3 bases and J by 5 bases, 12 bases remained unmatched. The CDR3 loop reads CASSFPGVAGEVDTQYF. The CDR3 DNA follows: TGTGCCAGCAGTTTCCCCGGGGTAGCGGGAGAGGTAGATACGCAGTATTTT.

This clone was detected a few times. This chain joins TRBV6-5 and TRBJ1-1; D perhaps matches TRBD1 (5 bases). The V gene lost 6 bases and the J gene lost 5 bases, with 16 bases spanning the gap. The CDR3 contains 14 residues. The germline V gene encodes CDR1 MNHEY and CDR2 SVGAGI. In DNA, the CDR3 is TGTGCCAGCAGGGAGACAGATCGTAAGACTGAAGCTTTCTTT. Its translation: CASRETDRKTEAFF.

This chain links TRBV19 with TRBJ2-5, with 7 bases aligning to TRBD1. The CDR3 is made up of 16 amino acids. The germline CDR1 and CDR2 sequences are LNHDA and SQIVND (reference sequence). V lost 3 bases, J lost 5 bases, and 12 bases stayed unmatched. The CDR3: CASSIGQAPAGETQYF. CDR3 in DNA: TGTGCCAGTAGTATTGGACAGGCCCCGGCAGGGGAGACCCAGTACTTC.

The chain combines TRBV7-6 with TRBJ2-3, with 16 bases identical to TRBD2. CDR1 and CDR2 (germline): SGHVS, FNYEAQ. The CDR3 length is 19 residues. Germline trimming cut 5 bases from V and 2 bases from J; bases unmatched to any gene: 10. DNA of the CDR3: TGTGCCAGCAGCCCGGGACTAGCGGGAGGGTATTACACCACAGATACGCAGTATTTT. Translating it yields CASSPGLAGGYYTTDTQYF.

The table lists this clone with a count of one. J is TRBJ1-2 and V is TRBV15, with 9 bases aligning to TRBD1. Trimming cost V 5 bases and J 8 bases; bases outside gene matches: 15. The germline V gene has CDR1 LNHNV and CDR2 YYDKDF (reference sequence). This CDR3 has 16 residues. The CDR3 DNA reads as TGTGCCACCAGCCGAAGGGACTACAGGGGGCTTGACGGCTACACCTTC. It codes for CATSRRDYRGLDGYTF.

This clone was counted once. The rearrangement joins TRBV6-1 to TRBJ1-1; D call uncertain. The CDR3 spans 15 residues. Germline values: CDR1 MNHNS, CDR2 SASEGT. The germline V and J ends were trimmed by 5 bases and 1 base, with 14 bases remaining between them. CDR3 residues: CASSSDGVSNTEAFF. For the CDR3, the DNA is TGTGCCAGCAGTTCCGATGGAGTTTCGAACACTGAAGCTTTCTTT.

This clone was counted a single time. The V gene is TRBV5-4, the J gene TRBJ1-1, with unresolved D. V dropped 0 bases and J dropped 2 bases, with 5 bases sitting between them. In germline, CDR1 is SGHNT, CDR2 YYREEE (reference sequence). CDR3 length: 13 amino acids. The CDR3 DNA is TGTGCCAGCAGCTTGGTGGCTAACACTGAAGCTTTCTTT. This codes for CASSLVANTEAFF.

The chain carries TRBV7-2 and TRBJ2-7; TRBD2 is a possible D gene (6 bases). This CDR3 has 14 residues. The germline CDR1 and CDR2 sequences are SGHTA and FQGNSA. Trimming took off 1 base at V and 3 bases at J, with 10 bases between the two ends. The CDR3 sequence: CASSLDDSGYEQYF. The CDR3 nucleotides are TGTGCCAGCAGCTTAGATGATAGCGGCTACGAGCAGTACTTC.